A selection of T cell receptor beta chains follows, all from one sample in a study of blood T cells in healthy people across ages. TCRdb passed the 5' RACE reads through MiXCR, listing each CDR3 protein once. The table includes 850,000 to 1,000,000 distinct CDR3 sequences, approximately 49% detected once. The sequencing sample was made of blood. The receptors here all came from a man younger than 40 in good health. The CDR3 runs from the conserved cysteine through the conserved F or W. D genes are given only for firm matches. Clone size appears in some rows only: once, few, many, or a class for an expanded clone.

j_gene: TRBJ2-5; v_gene: TRBV4-3; abundance: few; d_gene: -; CDR3nt: TGCGCCAGCAGCCGCAGCCCCGGGACCCAAGAGACCCAGTACTTC; CDR3aa: CASSRSPGTQETQYF
j_gene: TRBJ1-2; v_gene: TRBV11-2; abundance: -; d_gene: -; CDR3nt: TGTGCCAGCAGCGGACCGTGGGAAAACTATGGCTACACCTTC; CDR3aa: CASSGPWENYGYTF
j_gene: TRBJ2-7; v_gene: TRBV5-5; abundance: few; d_gene: TRBD1; CDR3nt: TGTGCCAGCAGCCCTGGGACAGGCAGTACCCCCTACGAGCAGTACTTC; CDR3aa: CASSPGTGSTPYEQYF
j_gene: TRBJ2-1; v_gene: TRBV30; abundance: -; d_gene: TRBD2; CDR3nt: TGTGCCTGGAGTGCCCCCCCGACTAGCGGTCAAGAGACCCAGTTCTTC; CDR3aa: CAWSAPPTSGQETQFF
j_gene: TRBJ2-1; v_gene: TRBV5-1; abundance: -; d_gene: TRBD2; CDR3nt: TGCGCCAGCAGCTTTTGGGGACTAGCGGGGAGTAGTGAGCAGTTCTTC; CDR3aa: CASSFWGLAGSSEQFF
j_gene: TRBJ1-4; v_gene: TRBV29-1; abundance: once; d_gene: -; CDR3nt: TGCAGCGTTGAAGCGCATACGGTGAATGAAAAACTGTTTTTT; CDR3aa: CSVEAHTVNEKLFF
j_gene: TRBJ1-5; v_gene: TRBV12-3/TRBV12-4; abundance: -; d_gene: TRBD1; CDR3nt: TGTGCCAGCAGTATCTGGGACAGGGGACGTAGCAATCAGCCCCAGCATTTT; CDR3aa: CASSIWDRGRSNQPQHF
j_gene: TRBJ1-4; v_gene: TRBV7-9; abundance: -; d_gene: -; CDR3nt: TGTGCCAGCCGGACAGCTAATGAAAAACTGTTTTTT; CDR3aa: CASRTANEKLFF
j_gene: TRBJ2-3; v_gene: TRBV5-1; abundance: -; d_gene: TRBD1; CDR3nt: TGCGCCAGCAGCCCGGGACAGGGGTTATTAGTCGATACGCAGTATTTT; CDR3aa: CASSPGQGLLVDTQYF
j_gene: TRBJ2-5; v_gene: TRBV20-1; abundance: -; d_gene: TRBD2; CDR3nt: TGCAGTGCTCCCGTAGCGGGAGGCCGAACCCAGTACTTC; CDR3aa: CSAPVAGGRTQYF
j_gene: TRBJ1-2; v_gene: TRBV24-1; abundance: few; d_gene: -; CDR3nt: TGTGCCACCAGTGATGGCAGTGCAGGGAAGAGTGGTGGCTACACCTTC; CDR3aa: CATSDGSAGKSGGYTF
j_gene: TRBJ2-7; v_gene: TRBV11-3; abundance: -; d_gene: -; CDR3nt: TGTGCCAGCAGCATCATGACAGGGGAGGGGTACGAGCAGTACTTC; CDR3aa: CASSIMTGEGYEQYF
j_gene: TRBJ2-4; v_gene: TRBV12-3/TRBV12-4; abundance: -; d_gene: -; CDR3nt: TGTGCCAGCAGCAGCGGGACAGAAGCCAAAAACATTCAGTACTTC; CDR3aa: CASSSGTEAKNIQYF
j_gene: TRBJ2-2; v_gene: TRBV21-1; abundance: -; d_gene: -; CDR3nt: TGTGCCAGAACACAAACCCCTAGCGGGGGGTATTGTAGGAACACCGGGAAGCTGTTTTTT; CDR3aa: CARTQTPSGGYCRNTGKLFF
j_gene: TRBJ2-3; v_gene: TRBV28; abundance: -; d_gene: TRBD2; CDR3nt: TGTGCCAGCAATTCACTAGCGGTCACAGATACGCAGTATTTT; CDR3aa: CASNSLAVTDTQYF
j_gene: TRBJ1-1; v_gene: TRBV6-1; abundance: few; d_gene: -; CDR3nt: TGTGCCAGCAGTGAGGGGTACACTGAAGCTTTCTTT; CDR3aa: CASSEGYTEAFF
j_gene: TRBJ2-3; v_gene: TRBV6-5; abundance: many; d_gene: TRBD2; CDR3nt: TGTGCCAGCAGGACTATCGGACTAGCGGAGTCAGATACGCAGTATTTT; CDR3aa: CASRTIGLAESDTQYF
j_gene: TRBJ1-2; v_gene: TRBV27; abundance: -; d_gene: -; CDR3nt: TGTGCCAGCAGTTTAAATCCGGGATCCGCCTGGGGCTACACCTTC; CDR3aa: CASSLNPGSAWGYTF
j_gene: TRBJ2-5; v_gene: TRBV12-3/TRBV12-4; abundance: -; d_gene: -; CDR3nt: TGTGCCAGCAGTGCCAGTGTTTCGGGAGAGACCCAGTACTTC; CDR3aa: CASSASVSGETQYF
j_gene: TRBJ2-7; v_gene: TRBV7-9; abundance: -; d_gene: TRBD1; CDR3nt: TGTGCCAGCAGCTTAGGCGAGGACAGGTTCTACGAGCAGTACTTC; CDR3aa: CASSLGEDRFYEQYF
j_gene: TRBJ2-3; v_gene: TRBV29-1; abundance: -; d_gene: TRBD1; CDR3nt: TGCAGCGTTGGGGACAGCAGAGATACGCAGTATTTT; CDR3aa: CSVGDSRDTQYF
j_gene: TRBJ2-1; v_gene: TRBV4-2; abundance: many; d_gene: TRBD2; CDR3nt: TGTGCCAGCAGCCCGGAACCGGGACTAGCACTTAATGAGCAGTTCTTC; CDR3aa: CASSPEPGLALNEQFF
j_gene: TRBJ1-2; v_gene: TRBV14; abundance: few; d_gene: TRBD1; CDR3nt: TGTGCCAGCGGGCGGACAGGGGGCTATGGCTACACCTTC; CDR3aa: CASGRTGGYGYTF
j_gene: TRBJ2-3; v_gene: TRBV4-2; abundance: -; d_gene: TRBD2; CDR3nt: TGTGCCAGCAGCCAAGAGCGGGGGGGACGTGGCACGCAGTATTTT; CDR3aa: CASSQERGGRGTQYF
j_gene: TRBJ1-2; v_gene: TRBV6-6; abundance: -; d_gene: -; CDR3nt: TGTGCCAGCAGTATCAGGGCCACCGCTGATGGCTACACCTTC; CDR3aa: CASSIRATADGYTF
j_gene: TRBJ1-1; v_gene: TRBV29-1; abundance: -; d_gene: -; CDR3nt: TGCAGCGTTATAGTCGGTACATCGAACACTGAAGCTTTCTTT; CDR3aa: CSVIVGTSNTEAFF
j_gene: TRBJ1-2; v_gene: TRBV20-1; abundance: -; d_gene: -; CDR3nt: TGCAGTGCCGCCGGGGACTATGGCTACACCTTC; CDR3aa: CSAAGDYGYTF
j_gene: TRBJ1-6; v_gene: TRBV5-6; abundance: -; d_gene: TRBD1; CDR3nt: TGTGCCAGCAGCCCGGACAGGGGGCCGAGGAATTCACCCCTCCACTTT; CDR3aa: CASSPDRGPRNSPLHF
j_gene: TRBJ1-6; v_gene: TRBV30; abundance: -; d_gene: TRBD1; CDR3nt: TGTGCCTGGACATCGGGACAGGGGGCATCACCCCTCCACTTT; CDR3aa: CAWTSGQGASPLHF
j_gene: TRBJ1-1; v_gene: TRBV29-1; abundance: few; d_gene: -; CDR3nt: TGCAGCGTTAAACCGCTGAACACTGAAGCTTTCTTT; CDR3aa: CSVKPLNTEAFF
j_gene: TRBJ2-3; v_gene: TRBV20-1; abundance: -; d_gene: -; CDR3nt: TGCAGTGCTCAAGACAGGGTTAAGTGGGGGGGCACAGATACGCAGTATTTT; CDR3aa: CSAQDRVKWGGTDTQYF
j_gene: TRBJ2-3; v_gene: TRBV27; abundance: -; d_gene: -; CDR3nt: TGTGCCAGCAGTTTAAACGGGGGGCTCGCAGATACGCAGTATTTT; CDR3aa: CASSLNGGLADTQYF
j_gene: TRBJ2-3; v_gene: TRBV20-1; abundance: -; d_gene: TRBD1; CDR3nt: TGCAGTTCCCGGACAGGGGGGACAGATACGCAGTATTTT; CDR3aa: CSSRTGGTDTQYF
j_gene: TRBJ2-7; v_gene: TRBV29-1; abundance: once; d_gene: TRBD2; CDR3nt: TGCAGCGTTGTCCTTAGCGGGAGTGGCGAGCAGTACTTC; CDR3aa: CSVVLSGSGEQYF
j_gene: TRBJ2-7; v_gene: TRBV29-1; abundance: -; d_gene: -; CDR3nt: TGCAGCGTTGTCTTGGACCCAGTTTACTACGAGCAGTACTTC; CDR3aa: CSVVLDPVYYEQYF
j_gene: TRBJ2-3; v_gene: TRBV4-2; abundance: few; d_gene: TRBD2; CDR3nt: TGTGCCAGCAGCCAATCCCGAGGCGGGGGGGCAGATACGCAGTATTTT; CDR3aa: CASSQSRGGGADTQYF
j_gene: TRBJ1-5; v_gene: TRBV12-3/TRBV12-4; abundance: -; d_gene: TRBD1; CDR3nt: TGTGTCAGCAGGCAACAGGGGACTCAGCCCCAGCATTTT; CDR3aa: CVSRQQGTQPQHF
j_gene: TRBJ1-5; v_gene: TRBV3-1; abundance: -; d_gene: -; CDR3nt: TGTGCCAGCAGGAACTCAGGGGCGTTCAATCAGCCCCAGCATTTT; CDR3aa: CASRNSGAFNQPQHF